This TCR beta chain was sequenced for a study of blood T cell repertoires in COVID-19. Across the study: Samples of COVID-19 (acute and convalescent) were obtained from the United States, Italy and Spain. PBMCs, B-cell-depleted T cells, or T cells provided the cDNA or gDNA that made up the material.

The data were produced by immunoSEQ multiplex PCR, yet TCRdb's version contains in-frame clones alone and is incomplete. The sample carries roughly 100,000 clones, around 81% recorded once. Seattle-derived patients entered the study during active infection and were followed longitudinally. This CDR3 comprises 16 residues. CDR1 is MRHNA, CDR2 SNTAGT, per germline. V gave up 5 bases and J gave up 0 bases, with 14 bases separating them. Sequencing input: peripheral blood. V gene TRBV6-4 combines with J gene TRBJ2-1, with D unclear. This receptor was taken from a man aged 80 or over with COVID-19, enrolled during active disease. CDR3 loop: CASSRGMGSSYNEQFF. The CDR3 DNA reads TGTGCCAGCAGTCGAGGTATGGGTAGCTCCTACAATGAGCAGTTCTTC.